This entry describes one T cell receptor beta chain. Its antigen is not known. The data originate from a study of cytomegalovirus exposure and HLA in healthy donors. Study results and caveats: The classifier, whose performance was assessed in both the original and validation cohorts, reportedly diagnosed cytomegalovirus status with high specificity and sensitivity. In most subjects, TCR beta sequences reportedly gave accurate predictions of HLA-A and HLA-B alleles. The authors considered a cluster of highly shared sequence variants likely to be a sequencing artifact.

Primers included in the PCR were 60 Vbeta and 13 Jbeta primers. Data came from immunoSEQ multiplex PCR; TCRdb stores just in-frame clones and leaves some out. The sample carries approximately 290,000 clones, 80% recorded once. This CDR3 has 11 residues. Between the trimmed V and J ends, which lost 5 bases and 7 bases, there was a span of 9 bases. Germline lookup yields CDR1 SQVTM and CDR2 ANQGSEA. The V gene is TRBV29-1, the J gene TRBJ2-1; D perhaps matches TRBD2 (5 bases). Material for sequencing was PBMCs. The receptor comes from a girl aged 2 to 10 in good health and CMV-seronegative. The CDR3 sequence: CSVRGRNEQFF. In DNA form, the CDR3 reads TGCAGCGTTCGCGGGCGGAATGAGCAGTTCTTC.